The 32 T cell receptor beta chains listed next were all sequenced from one sample in a study of PD-1 blockade in classical Hodgkin lymphoma (dated by TCRdb to the early 2020s). Library method: the immunoSEQ multiplex PCR assay. TCRdb re-hosts the immuneACCESS table, in-frame sequences only. Its copies lack some clones; in the studies checked, an unresolved V gene accounts for under half of them, and the cause for the rest is not known. The sample table holds 50,000 or so clones, of which around 86% were seen once. Together, the top ten hold approximately 6.9% of the sample. The time point label for this specimen denotes: cycle 4 day 1 (C4D1), after less than 7 weeks of nivolumab. Relapse after autologous stem cell transplantation had occurred in all trial patients, and cohorts A, B and C were distinguished by prior brentuximab vedotin exposure. The material was peripheral blood mononuclear cells (PBMCs), obtained before the fourth cycle of nivolumab. The source is a human donor with classical Hodgkin lymphoma.

CDR3 bases: TGTGCCAGCAGCTCCCTCAATGGACTAGACCACGAGCAGTACTTC. Translating it yields CASSSLNGLDHEQYF. V is TRBV7-8 and J is TRBJ2-7; TRBD2 matches 7 bases. Germline trimming cut 4 bases from V and 5 bases from J; bases unmatched to any gene: 11. This CDR3 has 15 amino acids. CDR1 is SGHVS and CDR2 is FQNEAQ in the germline V gene.

The chain joins TRBV5-1 to TRBJ2-7; a weak D match, TRBD1 (5 bases). CDR3 length equals 14 residues. CDR1 SGHRS and CDR2 YFSETQ come from the germline V gene. Trimming pared 2 bases from V and 2 bases from J, leaving 11 bases between. CDR3 sequence (DNA): TGCGCCAGCAGCTTCACGACAGCCACCTACGAGCAGTACTTC. Translation: CASSFTTATYEQYF. Combining the CDR3 with reference TRBV5-1 and TRBJ2-7 gives the whole variable domain KAGVTQTPRYLIKTRGQQVTLSCSPISGHRSVSWYQQTPGQGLQFLFEYFSETQRNKGNFPGRFSGRQFSNSRSEMNVSTLELGDSALYLCASSFTTATYEQYFGPGTRLTVT.

The chain links TRBV19 to TRBJ2-7, with TRBD1 matching over 8 bases. Germline V gene data show CDR1 as LNHDA and CDR2 as SQIVND (reference sequence). After removal of 5 bases from V and 4 bases from J, the junction contained 10 bases not matched to a gene. The CDR3 totals 15 residues. This CDR3 is CASSSRTGKSYEQYF. DNA for the CDR3: TGTGCCAGTAGTTCAAGGACAGGGAAAAGTTACGAGCAGTACTTC. Full variable domain (rest looked up from reference TRBV19 and TRBJ2-7): DGGITQSPKYLFRKEGQNVTLSCEQNLNHDAMYWYRQDPGQGLRLIYYSQIVNDFQKGDIAEGYSVSREKKESFPLTVTSAQKNPTAFYLCASSSRTGKSYEQYFGPGTRLTVT.

The V and J genes are TRBV29-1 and TRBJ2-1, with TRBD2 identical over 9 bases. Trimming took 1 base from V and 1 from J; bases not matched to a gene: 8. CDR3 length: 17 amino acids. Looked up from germline, CDR1 is SQVTM and CDR2 is ANQGSEA. Written as DNA, the CDR3 is TGCAGCGTTGAAGGGCTAGCGGGATCAAGGTCCTACAATGAGCAGTTCTTC. Its translation is CSVEGLAGSRSYNEQFF.

This clone was detected once. The chain links TRBV28 to TRBJ1-2, with 8 nucleotides matching TRBD1. J gave up 4 bases and V 7 bases, and 8 bases lay outside the gene matches. In germline, CDR1 is MDHEN, CDR2 SYDVKM. This CDR3 has 14 residues. DNA for the CDR3: TGTGCCAGCACCGCGGACAGGGTGCCCTATGGCTACACCTTC. Protein: CASTADRVPYGYTF.

The table lists this clone with a few counts. The gene calls are TRBV6-1 and TRBJ2-5, with D uncertain. The CDR3 contains 13 residues. The V and J ends lost 6 bases and 7 bases respectively, with 15 bases between them. Germline CDR1 is MNHNS and CDR2 is SASEGT. Written as DNA, the CDR3 is TGTGCCAGCAGGGGATCTGCAATGGGGACCCAGTACTTC. Its translation: CASRGSAMGTQYF.

The rearrangement links TRBV4-1 to TRBJ1-2, with D perhaps TRBD1 (5 bases). The CDR3 extends over 15 amino acids. Germline V CDR1 and CDR2: MGHRA, YSYEKL. Trimming took 2 bases from V and 5 from J, leaving 15 bases between them. CDR3 nucleotide sequence: TGCGCCAGCAGCCAACTTCCGGGACTAGGGTATGGCTACACCTTC. The encoded protein is CASSQLPGLGYGYTF.

This chain connects TRBV27 to TRBJ2-1; D might be TRBD2 (5 bases). This CDR3 contains 13 residues. Germline V CDR1 and CDR2: MNHEY, SMNVEV (reference sequence). The V end lost 7 bases, the J end lost 2 bases, and 9 bases lay between the germline ends. The CDR3 region is CASKRSTYNEQFF. The CDR3 DNA reads as TGTGCCAGCAAGCGGAGCACCTACAATGAGCAGTTCTTC.

The chain is built from TRBV5-4 and TRBJ2-7; 7 bases match TRBD1. The CDR3 totals 13 residues. V was pared by 4 bases and J by 6 bases, with 7 bases of the junction left unmatched. Looked up from germline, CDR1 is SGHNT and CDR2 is YYREEE (reference sequence). CDR3 region: CASSTRQGGEQYF. CDR3 sequence (DNA): TGTGCCAGCAGCACGCGACAGGGCGGCGAGCAGTACTTC.

The chain carries TRBV11-2 and TRBJ2-5; 9 nucleotides line up with TRBD2. The length of the CDR3 is 16 residues. Germline values: CDR1 SGHAT, CDR2 FQNNGV. V lost 2 bases and J lost 1; bases outside the gene matches: 5. Written as DNA, the CDR3 is TGTGCCAGCAGCTTACCGCGGGGGGGCGTCCAAGAGACCCAGTACTTC. Its translation is CASSLPRGGVQETQYF.

J is TRBJ1-5 and V is TRBV7-8; 7 nucleotides line up with TRBD1. The V gene's germline CDR1 is SGHVS and CDR2 FQNEAQ. With V trimmed by 5 bases and J by 5 bases, 12 bases remained unmatched. The CDR3 has 16 residues. CDR3 loop: CASSPARDSKYQPQHF. The CDR3 nucleotides are TGTGCCAGCAGCCCTGCTAGGGACAGTAAATATCAGCCCCAGCATTTT.

J is TRBJ1-4 and V is TRBV2; maybe TRBD1 (6 bases). CDR3 length: 16 residues. Trimming cost V 6 bases and J 4 bases, with 18 bases left between them. Germline assignment: CDR1 SNHLY and CDR2 FYNNEI. This CDR3 is CASRALGGAINEKLFF. The CDR3 DNA reads as TGTGCCAGCAGGGCCCTCGGGGGGGCAATTAATGAAAAACTGTTTTTT.

The genes are TRBV6-5 and TRBJ1-2; D may be TRBD1 (5 bases). Germline V gene lookup returns CDR1 MNHEY and CDR2 SVGAGI. V lost 2 bases, J lost 5 bases, and 12 bases lay in between. CDR3 length: 14 residues. Here the CDR3 reads CASSYERGGYGYTF. The CDR3 region has the DNA TGTGCCAGCAGTTACGAGAGGGGCGGTTATGGCTACACCTTC.

The chain recombines TRBV6-6 with TRBJ2-2; D perhaps matches TRBD2 (6 bases). Trimming left V 5 bases short and J 1 base short, with 8 bases between. CDR3 length: 14 residues. Germline V gives CDR1 MNHNY, CDR2 SVGAGI (reference sequence). The CDR3 loop reads CASSRTMNTGELFF. In nucleotides, the CDR3 is TGTGCCAGCAGTCGGACTATGAACACCGGGGAGCTGTTTTTT.

The rearrangement uses TRBV9 and TRBJ2-3; the D is unclear. The germline V and J ends were trimmed by 2 bases and 2 bases, with 9 bases remaining between them. CDR3 length: 14 residues. The germline V gene has CDR1 SGDLS and CDR2 YYNGEE. CDR3 in amino acids: CASSVASLTDTQYF. CDR3 coding DNA: TGTGCCAGCAGCGTTGCCAGTCTCACAGATACGCAGTATTTT. Drawing the rest from reference TRBV9 and TRBJ2-3, the complete variable domain is DSGVTQTPKHLITATGQRVTLRCSPRSGDLSVYWYQQSLDQGLQFLIQYYNGEERAKGNILERFSAQQFPDLHSELNLSSLELGDSALYFCASSVASLTDTQYFGPGTRLTVL.

The CDR3 coding sequence is TGCGCCAGCAGCCAAGAAGATGCGACTAGCGGATCAGATACGCAGTATTTT. Translated: CASSQEDATSGSDTQYF. The chain links TRBV4-1 to TRBJ2-3; TRBD2 agrees at 9 bases. The CDR3 extends over 17 amino acids. The junction had 8 bases not matched to a gene; V was cut back by 0 bases and J by 4 bases. Germline CDR1 MGHRA, CDR2 YSYEKL.

The genes are TRBV6-1 and TRBJ1-5, with a tentative D call TRBD1 (5 bases). Trimming left V 2 bases short and J 4 bases short, with 12 bases between. There are 15 residues in the CDR3. Germline-derived CDR1 and CDR2 are MNHNS and SASEGT. The CDR3 reads CASSEFLGGNQPQHF. The DNA for the CDR3 is TGTGCCAGCAGTGAATTCCTCGGGGGAAATCAGCCCCAGCATTTT.

Turning to this clone: The CDR3 does not close with the conserved phenylalanine or tryptophan, likely indicating a read error. The DNA is left out, because the CDR3 cannot be placed on it with certainty; the CDR3 is given as TCRdb lists it. The chain's CDR3 is CASSLNLRADLGL. V is TRBV28 and J is TRBJ1-2. The CDR3 has 13 amino acids, counting both end residues. From germline, CDR1 is MDHEN and CDR2 SYDVKM.

V usage is TRBV12-5 and J usage is TRBJ2-7; D may be TRBD1 or TRBD2 (5 bases each). The CDR3 has 14 residues. Trimming took 2 bases from V and 4 from J, leaving 12 bases between them. CDR1 and CDR2 (germline): LGHNT, FRNRAP. CDR3 loop: CASGLRGDGYEQYF. The DNA of the CDR3 is TGTGCTAGTGGTTTGCGAGGGGACGGGTACGAGCAGTACTTC.

The chain joins TRBV2 to TRBJ1-1; 10 bases line up with TRBD1. The V gene's germline CDR1 is SNHLY and CDR2 FYNNEI. The CDR3 contains 14 residues. V gave up 5 bases and J gave up 6 bases; unmatched junction bases: 6. The CDR3: CASSLGQGKPEAFF. The DNA of the CDR3 is TGTGCCAGCAGTTTGGGACAGGGGAAGCCTGAAGCTTTCTTT. Full variable domain (missing parts from reference TRBV2 and TRBJ1-1): EPEVTQTPSHQVTQMGQEVILRCVPISNHLYFYWYRQILGQKVEFLVSFYNNEISEKSEIFDDQFSVERPDGSNFTLKIRSTKLEDSAMYFCASSLGQGKPEAFFGQGTRLTVV.

This rearrangement joins TRBV5-1 to TRBJ2-5; 10 nucleotides align to TRBD2. CDR1 SGHRS and CDR2 YFSETQ come from the germline V gene. V lost 0 bases, J lost 5 bases, and 10 bases stayed unmatched. The length of the CDR3 is 17 residues. In DNA form, the CDR3 reads TGCGCCAGCAGCTTGGAGATTAGCGGGAGGCCGGGGGAGACCCAGTACTTC. This sequence encodes CASSLEISGRPGETQYF.

The V call is TRBV2, the J call TRBJ1-2, with TRBD1 matching 9 bases. The germline gives CDR1 SNHLY, CDR2 FYNNEI. There are 15 residues in the CDR3. V trimming: 7 bases; J trimming: 0 bases; junction bases outside the gene matches: 6. The CDR3 bases are TGTGCCAGCACCCCATGGACAGGGGCTAACTATGGCTACACCTTC. Amino acid sequence: CASTPWTGANYGYTF.

J is TRBJ2-3 and V is TRBV27; D is possibly TRBD1 (6 bases). The CDR3 sequence is 15 residues long. CDR1 MNHEY and CDR2 SMNVEV come from the germline V gene (reference sequence). Trimming left V 5 bases short and J 5 bases short, with 17 bases between. CDR3 amino acids: CASSIQGRVGDTQYF. CDR3 DNA: TGTGCCAGCAGTATACAGGGTCGGGTGGGAGATACGCAGTATTTT.

The V and J genes are TRBV2 and TRBJ2-1; D unresolved. Deletions cut 3 bases from V and 12 bases from J, with 9 bases between. The CDR3 has 11 amino acids. Germline V gene lookup returns CDR1 SNHLY and CDR2 FYNNEI. CDR3 sequence: CASSDSLGQFF. CDR3 coding DNA: TGTGCCAGCAGTGACAGCCTGGGGCAGTTCTTC.

The chain carries TRBV5-8 and TRBJ2-4; D ambiguous. The V gene lost 2 bases and the J gene lost 7 bases, with 16 bases spanning the gap. Germline V gene lookup returns CDR1 SGHTS and CDR2 YDEGEE. The CDR3 runs to 15 residues. The CDR3 sequence: CASSLDFSRDNIQYF. DNA of the CDR3: TGTGCCAGCAGCTTAGATTTTTCGCGAGATAACATTCAGTACTTC.

The rearrangement uses TRBV5-1 and TRBJ1-4, with D uncertain. The germline CDR1 and CDR2 sequences are SGHRS and YFSETQ. The CDR3 is 13 residues long. With 1 base removed from V and 7 bases from J, the gap between germline ends came to 8 bases. As DNA, the CDR3 is TGCGCCAGCAGCTTGTATTCGTTTGAAAAACTGTTTTTT. Translation: CASSLYSFEKLFF.

The chain carries TRBV4-1 and TRBJ2-7; 10 bases line up with TRBD2. In germline, CDR1 is MGHRA, CDR2 YSYEKL. Trimming took 4 bases from V and 3 from J; bases not matched to a gene: 15. CDR3 length equals 18 residues. The CDR3 is CASSRSPPSGSGIYEQYF. The CDR3 DNA follows: TGCGCCAGCAGCCGAAGTCCACCTAGCGGGAGTGGGATCTACGAGCAGTACTTC.

The chain employs TRBV15 and TRBJ1-5; no firm D call. Germline V lookup: CDR1 LNHNV, CDR2 YYDKDF (reference sequence). V was trimmed by 0 bases and J by 0 bases, leaving 12 bases between them. The CDR3 is made up of 17 amino acids. The CDR3 spells CATSRDLGTYSNQPQHF. CDR3 nucleotide sequence: TGTGCCACCAGCAGAGATTTGGGCACATATAGCAATCAGCCCCAGCATTTT.

The V call is TRBV6-5, the J call TRBJ2-7; unclear D gene. CDR1 and CDR2 (germline): MNHEY, SVGAGI. The CDR3 spans 11 residues. V dropped 8 bases and J dropped 3 bases, with 8 bases sitting between them. The CDR3 DNA reads TGTGCCAGCCGGAGAGGCTACGAGCAGTACTTC. It codes for CASRRGYEQYF.

The chain has TRBV7-3 and TRBJ2-2; 7 bases fit TRBD1. Looked up from germline, CDR1 is SGHTA and CDR2 is FQGTGA. The V segment lost 4 bases and the J segment 0 bases; nucleotides outside the gene matches: 5. CDR3 length: 16 amino acids. The CDR3: CASSSTGQTNTGELFF. The CDR3 DNA sequence: TGTGCCAGCAGCTCGACGGGACAGACGAACACCGGGGAGCTGTTTTTT.

Only one count was recorded for this clone. This sequence joins TRBV11-2 and TRBJ2-3; a possible D gene is TRBD2 (6 bases). V was trimmed by 5 bases and J by 8 bases, leaving 8 bases between them. CDR1 SGHAT and CDR2 FQNNGV come from the germline V gene. The CDR3 totals 11 residues. Here the CDR3 reads CASSLGGTQYF. CDR3 sequence (DNA): TGTGCCAGCAGCCTGGGAGGTACGCAGTATTTT.

V is TRBV28 and J is TRBJ2-3; TRBD1 agrees at 9 bases. This CDR3 spans 16 amino acids. V dropped 8 bases and J dropped 1; count of bases not matched to a gene: 10. Germline values: CDR1 MDHEN, CDR2 SYDVKM. The CDR3 sequence is CASQMTGGGGTDTQYF. CDR3 DNA sequence: TGTGCCAGCCAGATGACAGGGGGAGGGGGCACAGATACGCAGTATTTT. The full variable domain, its missing parts supplied by reference TRBV28 and TRBJ2-3, is DVKVTQSSRYLVKRTGEKVFLECVQDMDHENMFWYRQDPGLGLRLIYFSYDVKMKEKGDIPEGYSVSREKKERFSLILESASTNQTSMYLCASQMTGGGGTDTQYFGPGTRLTVL.